Listed here are 18 T cell receptor beta chains from one sample, sequenced in a study of cytomegalovirus exposure and HLA in healthy donors. PCR primers comprised 60 Vbeta and 13 Jbeta primers. Sequenced by immunoSEQ multiplex PCR; TCRdb stores in-frame clones only, minus some. The sample has 200,000 to 250,000 clones, roughly 89% seen once. Sequencing was carried out using PBMCs. The receptors originated from a young woman in good health and CMV-seronegative.

The J gene is TRBJ1-4, the V gene TRBV30, with TRBD1 matching 7 bases. The ends lost 3 bases at V and 0 bases at J; junction bases unmatched: 4. Germline V gene sequence: CDR1 GTSNPN, CDR2 SVGIG (reference sequence). There are 15 residues in the CDR3. This CDR3 is CAWSDDRATNEKLFF. The CDR3 nucleotides are TGTGCCTGGAGCGACGACAGGGCAACTAATGAAAAACTGTTTTTT. Combining the CDR3 with reference TRBV30 and TRBJ1-4 gives the whole variable domain SQTIHQWPATLVQPVGSPLSLECTVEGTSNPNLYWYRQAAGRGLQLLFYSVGIGQISSEVPQNLSASRPQDRQFILSSKKLLLSDSGFYLCAWSDDRATNEKLFFGSGTQLSVL.

The chain has TRBV6-5 and TRBJ2-7, with 10 nucleotides matching TRBD2. J was trimmed by 6 bases and V by 4 bases; bases with no gene match: 9. Germline values: CDR1 MNHEY, CDR2 SVGAGI. The CDR3 spans 15 residues. CDR3 protein: CASSSPGLARAEQYF. The CDR3 coding sequence is TGTGCCAGCAGTTCTCCGGGACTAGCGAGAGCCGAGCAGTACTTC.

The chain is built from TRBV7-2 and TRBJ2-1, with a possible D match to TRBD1 (5 bases). Germline V gene sequence: CDR1 SGHTA, CDR2 FQGNSA. This CDR3 region has 14 residues. V was shortened by 3 bases and J by 2 bases, with 8 bases between the two germline ends. CDR3 amino acids: CASSFRVTYNEQFF. In DNA form, the CDR3 reads TGTGCCAGCAGCTTCAGGGTTACCTACAATGAGCAGTTCTTC.

The chain has TRBV9 and TRBJ2-3; 7 nucleotides align to TRBD1. The germline V gene has CDR1 SGDLS and CDR2 YYNGEE. V lost 4 bases to trimming and J lost 4 bases; unmatched junction nucleotides: 12. CDR3 size: 16 residues. The CDR3 loop is CASSLRQGANPDTQYF. Written as DNA, the CDR3 is TGTGCCAGCAGCCTAAGACAGGGAGCAAACCCAGATACGCAGTATTTT.

V gene TRBV7-2 combines with J gene TRBJ2-3; 12 positions match TRBD2. The CDR3 is made up of 16 amino acids. Looked up from germline, CDR1 is SGHTA and CDR2 is FQGNSA. V gave up 3 bases and J gave up 0 bases; unmatched junction bases: 1. Here the CDR3 reads CASSFGLAGSTDTQYF. The DNA for the CDR3 is TGTGCCAGCAGCTTCGGACTAGCGGGGAGCACAGATACGCAGTATTTT.

The chain is built from TRBV5-4 and TRBJ1-1; a possible D gene is TRBD1 (6 bases). Trimming stripped 0 bases from V and 5 bases from J, with 17 bases between. From germline, CDR1 is SGHNT and CDR2 YYREEE (reference sequence). This CDR3 has 16 residues. CDR3 residues: CASSLDHPRTVTEAFF. As DNA, the CDR3 is TGTGCCAGCAGCTTGGACCACCCCCGGACAGTTACTGAAGCTTTCTTT.

This clone turned up a few times. This chain connects TRBV10-3 to TRBJ2-5; 7 positions agree with TRBD2. The CDR3 covers 15 residues. Germline V gene sequence: CDR1 ENHRY, CDR2 SYGVKD. The trim removed 1 base at V and 5 bases at J, leaving 7 bases unmatched. CDR3 loop: CAISEWGGADETQYF. In DNA, the CDR3 is TGTGCCATCAGTGAGTGGGGGGGAGCGGATGAGACCCAGTACTTC.

The rearrangement joins TRBV7-2 to TRBJ2-2; 9 nucleotides align to TRBD2. V lost 6 bases to trimming and J lost 7 bases; unmatched junction nucleotides: 9. This CDR3 is built from 15 residues. Germline lookup yields CDR1 SGHTA and CDR2 FQGNSA. The CDR3 is CASRGAGGPGGELFF. The CDR3 coding sequence is TGTGCCAGCAGAGGGGCGGGGGGGCCTGGCGGGGAGCTGTTTTTT.

This sequence joins TRBV5-6 and TRBJ2-1; the match to TRBD2 covers 9 bases. V trimming: 4 bases; J trimming: 8 bases; junction bases outside the gene matches: 7. The CDR3 consists of 14 residues. Looked up from germline, CDR1 is SGHDT and CDR2 is YYEEEE. The CDR3 nucleotides are TGTGCCAGCAGCACGGGGACTAGCATCTATGAGCAGTTCTTC. Its translation is CASSTGTSIYEQFF.

CDR3 sequence reads: CASSQEGREQTQYF. The CDR3 DNA sequence: TGCGCCAGCAGCCAAGAGGGGAGGGAACAGACCCAGTACTTC. This chain joins TRBV4-3 and TRBJ2-5; TRBD2 matches at 7 bases. CDR1 LGHNA and CDR2 YSLEER come from the germline V gene. The CDR3 spans 14 residues. V was pared by 0 bases and J by 6 bases, with 4 bases of the junction left unmatched.

This rearrangement joins TRBV6-5 to TRBJ1-5; maybe TRBD1 (6 bases). Trimming left V 5 bases short and J 6 bases short, with 11 bases between. Germline CDR1 is MNHEY and CDR2 is SVGAGI. The CDR3 runs 13 residues. CDR3 sequence: CASSIHRAQPQHF. The CDR3 DNA follows: TGTGCCAGCAGTATTCACAGGGCTCAGCCCCAGCATTTT.

A remark on this clone: Other DNA sequences from this sample encode an identical CDR3 as well. This rearrangement joins TRBV6-1 to TRBJ2-3; 9 bases align to TRBD1. The V gene end was trimmed by 8 bases and the J gene end by 4 bases; junction bases not matched to a gene: 4. CDR1 MNHNS and CDR2 SASEGT come from the germline V gene. The CDR3 consists of 13 residues. In DNA, the CDR3 is TGTGCCAGCCGGGACAGGGAGCCAGATACGCAGTATTTT. This encodes CASRDREPDTQYF.

The CDR3 DNA reads TGTGCCATCAGTGGACTACAGGGAAATCAGCCCCAGCATTTT. It codes for CAISGLQGNQPQHF. V and J are TRBV10-3 and TRBJ1-5, with a weak D call TRBD1 (6 bases). Germline V gives CDR1 ENHRY, CDR2 SYGVKD. The CDR3 covers 14 residues. The V and J ends lost 4 bases and 4 bases respectively, with 11 bases between them.

Here the CDR3 reads CASSLERGGRVTEAFF. The DNA of the CDR3 is TGTGCCAGCAGCTTAGAGAGGGGGGGGCGAGTAACTGAAGCTTTCTTT. This chain connects TRBV7-6 to TRBJ1-1, with a possible D match to TRBD1 (6 bases). The germline V and J ends were trimmed by 1 base and 5 bases, with 17 bases remaining between them. Germline V gene data show CDR1 as SGHVS and CDR2 as FNYEAQ. This CDR3 region has 16 residues.

The gene calls are TRBV5-1 and TRBJ1-4; 9 positions match TRBD1. This CDR3 spans 15 amino acids. V was clipped by 0 bases and J by 6 bases; unmatched bases: 3. In germline, CDR1 is SGHRS, CDR2 YFSETQ. The CDR3 spells CASSLAGTGYEKLFF. The CDR3 region has the DNA TGCGCCAGCAGCTTGGCCGGGACAGGGTATGAAAAACTGTTTTTT.

This clone was recorded a few times. The chain combines TRBV7-9 with TRBJ1-1, with TRBD1 matching over 7 bases. In germline, CDR1 is SEHNR, CDR2 FQNEAQ (reference sequence). This CDR3 spans 15 amino acids. Losses at the gene ends were 4 bases for V and 1 base for J; bases not matched to a gene: 6. The CDR3 spells CASSSNRGPNTEAFF. For the CDR3, the DNA is TGTGCCAGCAGCTCCAACAGGGGCCCGAACACTGAAGCTTTCTTT.

Details on this clone: An end of the junction differs from the germline gene, which may be a read error. The chain couples TRBV6-5 to TRBJ1-4; 7 bases match TRBD1. In germline, CDR1 is MNHEY, CDR2 SVGAGI. The CDR3 sequence is 14 residues long. This CDR3 reads CASRPGTAKEKLFF. The CDR3 region has the DNA TGTGCCAGCAGACCCGGGACAGCTAAAGAAAAACTGTTTTTT.

The genes are TRBV30 and TRBJ2-1, with TRBD2 matching over 11 bases. The germline V gene has CDR1 GTSNPN and CDR2 SVGIG (reference sequence). The CDR3 is made up of 14 amino acids. Trimming took 5 bases from V and 6 from J; bases not matched to a gene: 6. This CDR3 reads CAWCGTSGSNEQFF. Here the CDR3 DNA reads TGTGCCTGGTGCGGGACTAGCGGTTCCAATGAGCAGTTCTTC. Filled out from reference TRBV30 and TRBJ2-1, the complete variable domain reads SQTIHQWPATLVQPVGSPLSLECTVEGTSNPNLYWYRQAAGRGLQLLFYSVGIGQISSEVPQNLSASRPQDRQFILSSKKLLLSDSGFYLCAWCGTSGSNEQFFGPGTRLTVL.